This entry lists 27 T cell receptor beta chains sequenced from one sample in a study of tumor and adjacent non-tumor tissue in lung cancer. A modified ARM-PCR protocol with three rounds of nested PCR amplified TCRbeta. TCRdb analysed the multiplex PCR reads with MiXCR anew, one entry per CDR3 protein. The table has some 73,000 distinct CDR3 sequences, more than 80% seen once. This sample's RNA came from whole unsorted tissue. The normal lung tissue was taken more than 3 cm from the tumor edge. Material: distant non-tumor lung tissue. The receptor set was obtained from a man in his sixties with non-small cell lung cancer.

A remark on this clonotype: The conserved closing phenylalanine or tryptophan is absent in this CDR3, likely reflecting a read error. The J gene is TRBJ1-6, the V gene TRBV20-1, with 10 bases matching TRBD1. The CDR3 sequence is 14 residues long. Germline CDR1 reads DFQATT; CDR2 reads SNEGSKA (reference sequence). The J segment lost 6 bases and the V segment lost 3 bases, leaving 2 bases of the junction unmatched. The CDR3 DNA is TGCAGTGCTAGTGACAGGGGGCCTAATTCACCCCTCCACCTC. It is translated as CSASDRGPNSPLHL.

This clonotype was seen at least ten times. This chain uses TRBV6-6 with TRBJ1-2; a weak D match, TRBD1 (5 bases). The CDR3 length is 12 residues. Germline-derived CDR1 and CDR2 are MNHNY and SVGAGI (reference sequence). V lost 6 bases, J lost 6 bases, and 11 bases lay in between. CDR3 DNA sequence: TGTGCCAGCAGGAGTCCAGGGCATGGCTACACCTTC. It translates to CASRSPGHGYTF.

This clonotype was counted between two and nine times. V and J are TRBV24-1 and TRBJ2-2; possibly TRBD1 for D (6 bases). Trimming pared 3 bases from V and 3 bases from J, leaving 16 bases between. This CDR3 comprises 17 residues. Germline V gene lookup returns CDR1 KGHDR and CDR2 SFDVKD. The chain's CDR3 is CATSDIRGNVDTGELFF. In DNA form, the CDR3 reads TGTGCCACCAGTGATATAAGGGGGAATGTCGACACCGGGGAGCTGTTTTTT.

This clonotype was seen only once. One junction end disagrees with the germline gene, perhaps due to a read error. The chain couples TRBV6-6 to TRBJ2-5; TRBD2 matches at 14 bases. Germline V lookup: CDR1 MNHNY, CDR2 SVGAGI (reference sequence). The CDR3 sequence is 19 residues long. CDR3 nucleotide sequence: TGTGCCAGCAGTTCCCCCCACCGGGAGACTAGCGGGAGGGCAGAGACCCAGCACTTC. Its protein is CASSSPHRETSGRAETQHF.

Remarks on this clonotype: Compared with germline, one end of the junction differs, possibly owing to a read error. This chain connects TRBV29-1 to TRBJ2-7, with 9 bases fitting TRBD1. In germline, CDR1 is SQVTM, CDR2 ANQGSEA. The CDR3 loop spans 16 amino acids. In DNA form, the CDR3 reads TGCATCGTTCAAACCCTGACAGGGGGTGAAGAAAACGAGCAGTACTTC. It encodes CIVQTLTGGEENEQYF.

The chain uses TRBV6-5 and TRBJ1-5; 8 positions match TRBD1. The ends lost 8 bases at V and 9 bases at J; junction bases unmatched: 15. CDR3 size: 15 residues. Germline CDR1 reads MNHEY; CDR2 reads SVGAGI. In DNA form, the CDR3 reads TGTGCCAGCGGATACAGTGGACAGGGTAGTCTGCCCCAGCATTTT. This gives the protein CASGYSGQGSLPQHF.

A note on this clonotype: The final CDR3 position lacks the conserved phenylalanine or tryptophan, pointing to a likely read error. The CDR3 nucleotides read TGTGCCAGCAGCCCAGTTAGCCGGAGGGGTTCTTACGAGCAGTACTCC. Translating it yields CASSPVSRRGSYEQYS. The V call is TRBV6-6, the J call TRBJ2-7, with D possibly TRBD2 on 6 matching bases. This CDR3 is built from 16 residues. Trimming removed 6 bases from V and 4 bases from J, with 22 bases in between. Germline CDR1 is MNHNY and CDR2 is SVGAGI (reference sequence).

This clonotype was seen once. A junction end diverges from the germline sequence, so it may reflect a read error. The chain employs TRBV4-2 and TRBJ2-2; D ambiguous. This CDR3 is 15 amino acids long. Germline CDR1 LGHNA, CDR2 YNFKEQ. CDR3 residues: CASSQDGSCTGELFF. In DNA, the CDR3 is TGTGCCAGCAGCCAAGATGGCAGCTGCACCGGTGAGCTGTTTTTT.

Note on this clonotype: At one end the junction does not follow the germline gene, possibly because of a read error. The chain has TRBV6-5 and TRBJ2-7, with D perhaps matching TRBD1 or TRBD2 (5 bases each). Per the germline V gene, CDR1 is MNHEY and CDR2 is SVGAGI. The CDR3 runs 15 residues. CDR3 nucleotide sequence: TGTGCCAGCGACAATGGGGGAGTCACACGCTACGAACAGTACTTC. Translation gives CASDNGGVTRYEQYF.

The V gene is TRBV11-3, the J gene TRBJ2-3, with TRBD1 matching over 8 bases. With the DNA end fitting TRBJ1-5 better, the J assignment may be wrong. The CDR3 sequence is 13 residues long. Germline CDR1 reads SGHNT; CDR2 reads YENEEA. The CDR3 bases are TGTGCCAGCAGCTGTCAGGGGGCAGGTACGCAGCATTTT. It codes for CASSCQGAGTQHF.

Of note for this clonotype: An end of the junction does not agree with germline; a read error may underlie this. The V and J genes are TRBV11-1 and TRBJ2-2, with a possible D match to TRBD2 (5 bases). The CDR3 runs 15 residues. Germline assignment: CDR1 SGHAT and CDR2 FQDESV (reference sequence). CDR3 sequence reads: CASSLGARSTGELFF. The DNA for the CDR3 is TGTGCCAGCAGCTTAGGCGCGAGAAGTACCGGGGAGCTGTTCTTT.

To note about this clonotype: Given a much more abundant clone one base away, this may be a read error. This chain uses TRBV4-2 with TRBJ2-7; the match to TRBD2 covers 9 bases. V gave up 0 bases and J gave up 2 bases; unmatched junction bases: 11. The CDR3 extends over 18 amino acids. Germline CDR1 reads LGHNA; CDR2 reads YNFKEQ. The CDR3 DNA sequence: TGTGCCAGCAGCCAAGAATGGGGAAGCGGGAGGCTTGCCTACGAGCAGTACTTC. Its translation is CASSQEWGSGRLAYEQYF.

The J gene is TRBJ2-6, the V gene TRBV4-3; D unclear. The germline gives CDR1 LGHNA, CDR2 YSLEER. This CDR3 has 16 residues. V was pared by 0 bases and J by 8 bases, with 14 bases between. CDR3 region: CASSQEAVSWTNVLTF. The CDR3 DNA reads as TGCGCCAGCAGCCAAGAGGCTGTGTCTTGGACCAACGTCCTGACTTTC.

As concerns this clonotype: One junction end disagrees with the germline gene, perhaps due to a read error. V gene TRBV7-2 combines with J gene TRBJ2-1; 7 positions agree with TRBD2. This CDR3 has 16 residues. The germline V gene has CDR1 SGHTA and CDR2 FQGNSA. The CDR3: CASILATSASYNEQFF. Written as DNA, the CDR3 is TGTGCCAGCATCTTAGCCACTAGCGCCTCCTACAATGAGCAGTTCTTC.

Remarks on this clonotype: Given the absence of the conserved phenylalanine or tryptophan at the CDR3 end, a read error is likely. V is TRBV20-1 and J is TRBJ2-3; D gene uncertain. The CDR3 contains 13 residues. Germline CDR1 DFQATT, CDR2 SNEGSKA (reference sequence). The V end lost 7 bases, the J end lost 6 bases, and 17 bases lay between the germline ends. CDR3 DNA sequence: TGCAGTGTTAGGCTCGATGCTGGGGATACGCAGTATTTG. The encoded protein is CSVRLDAGDTQYL.

The rearrangement links TRBV6-5 to TRBJ2-1; a weak D match, TRBD1 (5 bases). CDR1 is MNHEY, CDR2 SVGAGI, per germline. Trimming took off 4 bases at V and 16 bases at J, with 32 bases between the two ends. The CDR3 totals 17 residues. In DNA form, the CDR3 reads TGTGCCAGCAGTTTCTCGTACAGGCCGAGCTCCTACAATGATCATTTCTTC. Translating it yields CASSFSYRPSSYNDHFF.

CDR3 region: CASSLNRDTEAFF. The CDR3 DNA reads as TGTGCCAGCAGCTTAAATCGTGACACTGAAGCTTTCTTT. The chain recombines TRBV11-2 with TRBJ1-1; D unresolved. Per the germline V gene, CDR1 is SGHAT and CDR2 is FQNNGV. V gave up 2 bases and J gave up 3 bases, with 7 bases separating them. The CDR3 contains 13 residues.

This clonotype was counted between two and nine times. Sequence at one end of the junction differs from germline and may be a read error. This rearrangement joins TRBV6-6 to TRBJ2-1; 9 positions agree with TRBD2. This CDR3 is built from 15 residues. The germline V gene has CDR1 MNHNY and CDR2 SVGAGI (reference sequence). CDR3 nucleotide sequence: TGTGCCAGTAGTTGGGGCGGGGGGGTCTACAATGATCAGTTCTTC. Amino acid sequence: CASSWGGGVYNDQFF.

On this clonotype itself: The junction shows a germline mismatch at one end, possibly a read error. This chain links TRBV6-4 with TRBJ2-5; tentative D call: TRBD2 (6 bases). Germline CDR1 MRHNA, CDR2 SNTAGT. This CDR3 contains 17 residues. CDR3: CASSSTAGGLLQDTQYF. In nucleotides, the CDR3 is TGTGCCAGCAGTTCCACGGCTGGAGGGTTACTGCAAGATACCCAGTACTTC.

A note on this clonotype: No conserved phenylalanine or tryptophan ends this CDR3, so it is likely a read error. This chain joins TRBV20-1 and TRBJ1-1; D is perhaps TRBD1 (6 bases). This CDR3 spans 14 amino acids. Germline CDR1 is DFQATT and CDR2 is SNEGSKA (reference sequence). CDR3 in amino acids: CNARAGADVTEAFY. The CDR3 DNA sequence: TGCAATGCTAGGGCGGGGGCTGATGTCACTGAAGCTTTCTAT.

This clonotype was observed a single time. The CDR3 DNA is TGTGCCAGCAGTCCTGAACAGGGAAGGGGGAGGGATACGCAGTATTTT. This gives the protein CASSPEQGRGRDTQYF. The chain is built from TRBV6-5 and TRBJ2-3, with D perhaps assigned TRBD1 or TRBD2 (6 bases each). CDR1 and CDR2 from the germline V gene are MNHEY and SVGAGI. CDR3 size: 16 residues. V gave up 5 bases and J gave up 6 bases, with 21 bases separating them.

This clonotype was counted many times. The chain combines TRBV10-1 with TRBJ1-1; D unresolved. With 5 bases removed from V and 6 bases from J, the gap between germline ends came to 13 bases. There are 13 residues in the CDR3. CDR1 is WNHNN and CDR2 is SYGVQD in the germline V gene (reference sequence). Written as DNA, the CDR3 is TGCGCCAGCAGTCCCCGCTACAACGCTGAAGCTTTCTTT. Amino acid sequence: CASSPRYNAEAFF.

The chain is built from TRBV28 and TRBJ2-4, with D unclear. With 5 bases removed from V and 2 bases from J, the gap between germline ends came to 19 bases. Germline values: CDR1 MDHEN, CDR2 SYDVKM. This CDR3 has 17 amino acids. The CDR3 nucleotides read TGTGCCAGCAGTCCCGATGGAATTCTGGGATCCAAAAACATTCAGTACTTC. Protein product: CASSPDGILGSKNIQYF.

Notes on this clonotype: A read error may account for a junction end that differs from germline. The genes are TRBV6-2 or TRBV6-3 and TRBJ2-2; D may be TRBD2 (6 bases). Germline CDR1 reads MNHEY; CDR2 reads SVGEGT. The CDR3 sequence is 16 residues long. DNA of the CDR3: TGTGCTAGCAGTCCCACCCGGGAGAGACGAACCGGGGAGCTGTTGTTT. Amino acids: CASSPTRERRTGELLF.

This clonotype was found once. J is TRBJ1-5 and V is TRBV5-1; unclear D gene. From germline, CDR1 is SGHRS and CDR2 YFSETQ. The CDR3 runs 14 residues. V dropped 5 bases and J dropped 7 bases, with 16 bases sitting between them. The CDR3 nucleotides are TGCGCCAGCAGATTGATAGGCGCGGGACAGCCCCAGCATTTT. This translates into CASRLIGAGQPQHF. The full variable domain, completed using reference TRBV5-1 and TRBJ1-5, is KAGVTQTPRYLIKTRGQQVTLSCSPISGHRSVSWYQQTPGQGLQFLFEYFSETQRNKGNFPGRFSGRQFSNSRSEMNVSTLELGDSALYLCASRLIGAGQPQHFGDGTRLSIL.

This clonotype was counted once. Given a much more abundant clone one base away, this may be a read error. V gene TRBV5-4 combines with J gene TRBJ1-6; TRBD1 is a possible D gene (6 bases). This CDR3 region has 14 residues. Trimming shortened V by 10 bases and J by 9 bases, and 20 bases separated the two germline ends. Germline values: CDR1 SGHNT, CDR2 YYREEE (reference sequence). CDR3 loop: CAGSPRGDGSPLHF. CDR3 sequence (DNA): TGTGCCGGCTCTCCCAGGGGAGATGGTTCACCCCTCCACTTT.

Regarding this clonotype: This CDR3 is missing its conserved last phenylalanine or tryptophan, likely due to a read error. The chain carries TRBV12-3 or TRBV12-4 and TRBJ2-1, with D tentatively TRBD2 (7 bases). The V end was cut by 0 bases, the J end by 10 bases, with 16 bases between. The CDR3 is made up of 15 amino acids. CDR3 DNA: TGTGCCAGCAGTTTAGCGGGGGGGCCAACTATGGAGCAGTTCTCC. It specifies CASSLAGGPTMEQFS.